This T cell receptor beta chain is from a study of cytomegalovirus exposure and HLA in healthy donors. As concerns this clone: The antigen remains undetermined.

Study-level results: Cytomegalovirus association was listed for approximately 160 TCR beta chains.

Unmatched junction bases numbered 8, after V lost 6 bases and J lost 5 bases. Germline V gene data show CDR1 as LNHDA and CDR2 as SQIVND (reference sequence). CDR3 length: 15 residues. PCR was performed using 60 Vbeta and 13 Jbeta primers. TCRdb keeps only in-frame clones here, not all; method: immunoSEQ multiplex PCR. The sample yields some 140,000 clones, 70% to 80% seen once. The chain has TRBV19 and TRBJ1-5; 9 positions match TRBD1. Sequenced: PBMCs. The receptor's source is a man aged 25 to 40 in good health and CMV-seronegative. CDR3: CASRTDRGWDQPQHF. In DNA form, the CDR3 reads TGTGCCAGTAGGACCGACAGGGGGTGGGATCAGCCCCAGCATTTT.